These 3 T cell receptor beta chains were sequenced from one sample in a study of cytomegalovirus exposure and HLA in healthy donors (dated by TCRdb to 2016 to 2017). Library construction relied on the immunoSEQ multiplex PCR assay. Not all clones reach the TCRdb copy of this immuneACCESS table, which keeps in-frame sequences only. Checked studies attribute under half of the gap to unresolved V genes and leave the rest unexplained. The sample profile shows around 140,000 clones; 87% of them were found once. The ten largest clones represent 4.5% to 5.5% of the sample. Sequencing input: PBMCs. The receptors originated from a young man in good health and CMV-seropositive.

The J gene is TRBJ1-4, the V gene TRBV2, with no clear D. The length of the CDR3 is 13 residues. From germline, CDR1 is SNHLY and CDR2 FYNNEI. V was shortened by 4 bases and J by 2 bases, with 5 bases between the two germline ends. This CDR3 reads CASSVGTNEKLFF. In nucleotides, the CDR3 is TGTGCCAGCAGTGTCGGGACTAATGAAAAACTGTTTTTT.

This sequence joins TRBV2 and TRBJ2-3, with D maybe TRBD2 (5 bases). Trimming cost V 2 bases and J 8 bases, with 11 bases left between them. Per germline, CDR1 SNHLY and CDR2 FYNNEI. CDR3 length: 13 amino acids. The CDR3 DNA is TGTGCCAGCAGTGAACTACTAGACGGTACGCAGTATTTT. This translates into CASSELLDGTQYF.

CDR3 nucleotides: TGTGCCAGCAGCCTTCGACAGGGGGAAAATGAGCAGTTCTTC. Translated: CASSLRQGENEQFF. The rearrangement joins TRBV4-2 to TRBJ2-1, with 9 bases aligning to TRBD1. This CDR3 has 14 amino acids. V shed 4 bases, J shed 7 bases, and the junction held 5 bases outside the gene matches. The germline V gene has CDR1 LGHNA and CDR2 YNFKEQ.